These 32 T cell receptor beta chains originate from one sample sequenced in a study of blood T cells in healthy people across ages. Then a second PCR, running roughly 7 to 11 cycles, was carried out with a sample-barcoded 5' primer and a J-beta primer mix. TCRdb re-called the 5' RACE reads through MiXCR, storing one row per CDR3 protein. This table has about 1.4 million distinct CDR3 sequences, 59% appearing once. What was sequenced was blood. Every receptor here comes from a man aged 18 to 30 in good health.

The J gene is TRBJ1-6, the V gene TRBV7-2; weak D call: TRBD1 (6 bases). This CDR3 spans 18 amino acids. The V end lost 5 bases, the J end lost 0 bases, and 17 bases lay between the germline ends. Germline V gene lookup returns CDR1 SGHTA and CDR2 FQGNSA. CDR3 sequence reads: CASSPLGGQSSYNSPLHF. DNA for the CDR3: TGTGCCAGCAGCCCCCTAGGCGGACAGAGCTCCTATAATTCACCCCTCCACTTT.

This clonotype showed up just a few times. The chain combines TRBV29-1 with TRBJ2-2, with D tentatively TRBD1 (5 bases). V lost 2 bases and J 4 bases, leaving 11 bases between the germline ends. The germline CDR1 and CDR2 sequences are SQVTM and ANQGSEA. This CDR3 has 14 residues. DNA of the CDR3: TGCAGCGTTGAAATGCAGGGCGGCACCGGGGAGCTGTTTTTT. Its protein is CSVEMQGGTGELFF.

The V call is TRBV10-3, the J call TRBJ2-5, with 13 positions matching TRBD2. The end of the DNA is better explained by TRBJ2-7, so the J call may be wrong. This CDR3 region has 15 residues. Germline values: CDR1 ENHRY, CDR2 SYGVKD. CDR3 loop: CAISNPGLAGPEQYF. DNA of the CDR3: TGTGCCATCAGTAACCCGGGACTAGCGGGACCCGAGCAGTACTTC.

Only one count was recorded for this clonotype. This chain joins TRBV4-1 and TRBJ1-2, with D maybe TRBD1 (5 bases). Germline CDR1 and CDR2: MGHRA and YSYEKL. Trimming left V 1 base short and J 1 base short, with 10 bases between. The CDR3 contains 15 residues. The CDR3: CASSQGDSFNYGYTF. CDR3 bases: TGCGCCAGCAGCCAAGGTGACAGCTTTAACTATGGCTACACCTTC.

The rearrangement joins TRBV7-9 to TRBJ1-2, with a possible D match to TRBD1 (5 bases). The germline V gene has CDR1 SEHNR and CDR2 FQNEAQ (reference sequence). The CDR3 is 15 amino acids. The germline V and J ends were trimmed by 3 bases and 7 bases, with 18 bases remaining between them. CDR3 protein: CASSFPTAQGGGYTF. Written as DNA, the CDR3 is TGTGCCAGCAGCTTTCCGACAGCCCAAGGTGGTGGCTACACCTTC.

V is TRBV24-1 and J is TRBJ2-3, with TRBD2 matching 7 bases. The CDR3 has 15 amino acids. J was trimmed by 2 bases and V by 5 bases; bases with no gene match: 6. Germline V gene lookup returns CDR1 KGHDR and CDR2 SFDVKD. The CDR3 is CATSGAGPHTDTQYF. CDR3 DNA sequence: TGTGCCACCAGTGGAGCGGGGCCTCACACAGATACGCAGTATTTT.

The chain has TRBV6-4 and TRBJ1-1; the D gene is possibly TRBD1 (5 bases). CDR3 size: 15 residues. Germline lookup yields CDR1 MRHNA and CDR2 SNTAGT. V was cut by 6 bases and J by 4 bases, with 18 bases left in between. CDR3 region: CASRERPGAGTEAFF. In nucleotides, the CDR3 is TGTGCCAGCAGGGAACGACCTGGGGCAGGCACTGAAGCTTTCTTT.

This clonotype was counted between two and nine times. The rearrangement uses TRBV20-1 and TRBJ2-3; the D gene is possibly TRBD2 (6 bases). V shed 3 bases and J shed 5 bases, with 15 bases lying between them. Germline CDR1 DFQATT, CDR2 SNEGSKA (reference sequence). The CDR3 totals 14 residues. DNA of the CDR3: TGCAGTGCTAGTGGAGCGGGCGCGGGAGATACGCAGTATTTT. This sequence encodes CSASGAGAGDTQYF.

J is TRBJ2-6 and V is TRBV4-1; D is uncertain. Germline CDR1 is MGHRA and CDR2 is YSYEKL. The CDR3 is made up of 19 amino acids. V lost 4 bases and J 0 bases, leaving 19 bases between the germline ends. The CDR3 reads CASSPGLQRKSSGANVLTF. In DNA, the CDR3 is TGCGCCAGCAGCCCGGGCTTACAGCGTAAAAGCTCTGGGGCCAACGTCCTGACTTTC.

This rearrangement joins TRBV6-6 to TRBJ2-4, with D perhaps TRBD2 (5 bases). From germline, CDR1 is MNHNY and CDR2 SVGAGI (reference sequence). The V end lost 7 bases, the J end lost 8 bases, and 15 bases lay between the germline ends. The CDR3 covers 13 residues. Here the CDR3 reads CASTRRGMDIQYF. The CDR3 nucleotides are TGTGCCAGCACCCGAAGAGGGATGGACATTCAGTACTTC.

The CDR3 here is CASSADREGEETQYF. The CDR3 nucleotides are TGTGCCAGCAGTGCGGACAGGGAGGGAGAAGAGACCCAGTACTTC. V and J are TRBV6-1 and TRBJ2-5, with a tentative D call TRBD1 (8 bases). V lost 4 bases and J 3 bases, leaving 15 bases between the germline ends. This CDR3 comprises 15 residues. Looked up from germline, CDR1 is MNHNS and CDR2 is SASEGT.

The V gene is TRBV5-1, the J gene TRBJ1-2; 9 bases are a match to TRBD1. The germline CDR1 and CDR2 sequences are SGHRS and YFSETQ. The junction had 14 bases not matched to a gene; V was cut back by 4 bases and J by 7 bases. CDR3 length: 16 residues. The CDR3 here is CASSDGTGSVRGGYTF. The CDR3 DNA follows: TGCGCCAGCAGCGACGGGACAGGGAGCGTGAGAGGTGGCTACACCTTC.

J is TRBJ2-5 and V is TRBV6-1; TRBD2 matches at 11 bases. In germline, CDR1 is MNHNS, CDR2 SASEGT. CDR3 size: 14 residues. V gave up 7 bases and J gave up 4 bases; unmatched junction bases: 5. This chain's CDR3 is CASTLLAGAETQYF. In nucleotides, the CDR3 is TGTGCCAGCACCCTACTAGCGGGGGCAGAGACCCAGTACTTC.

This chain joins TRBV7-2 and TRBJ2-5; TRBD2 agrees at 9 bases. Germline values: CDR1 SGHTA, CDR2 FQGNSA. The CDR3 is made up of 12 amino acids. V trimming: 8 bases; J trimming: 5 bases; junction bases outside the gene matches: 3. The DNA for the CDR3 is TGTGCCAGCGGGACTAGCAGTGAGACCCAGTACTTC. It yields the protein CASGTSSETQYF. The variable domain in full, with the rest retrieved from reference TRBV7-2 and TRBJ2-5, is GAGVSQSPSNKVTEKGKDVELRCDPISGHTALYWYRQSLGQGLEFLIYFQGNSAPDKSGLPSDRFSAERTGGSVSTLTIQRTQQEDSAVYLCASGTSSETQYFGPGTRLLVL.

J is TRBJ2-7 and V is TRBV29-1; D may correspond to TRBD1 or TRBD2 (5 bases each). The germline V and J ends were trimmed by 3 bases and 7 bases, with 13 bases remaining between them. The germline CDR1 and CDR2 sequences are SQVTM and ANQGSEA. The CDR3 extends over 12 amino acids. The DNA of the CDR3 is TGCAGCGTTGAGGGGGTGGGGGATGAGCAGTACTTC. It yields the protein CSVEGVGDEQYF.

The rearrangement uses TRBV20-1 and TRBJ1-4; D perhaps matches TRBD1 (6 bases). V lost 3 bases and J 0 bases, leaving 11 bases between the germline ends. The CDR3 totals 15 residues. Germline loops: CDR1 DFQATT, CDR2 SNEGSKA (reference sequence). CDR3 protein: CSASLDSATNEKLFF. The CDR3 DNA follows: TGCAGTGCTAGCCTGGACAGTGCAACTAATGAAAAACTGTTTTTT.

This rearrangement joins TRBV6-1 to TRBJ1-5; D may be TRBD1 (6 bases). From germline, CDR1 is MNHNS and CDR2 SASEGT. Deletions cut 5 bases from V and 1 base from J, with 12 bases between. The CDR3 has 15 residues. Here the CDR3 reads CASSQGPGSNQPQHF. The CDR3 DNA sequence: TGTGCCAGCAGTCAGGGGCCCGGGAGCAATCAGCCCCAGCATTTT.

The chain carries TRBV2 and TRBJ2-7, with 9 bases lining up with TRBD1. Germline V gives CDR1 SNHLY, CDR2 FYNNEI. The V segment lost 2 bases and the J segment 6 bases; nucleotides outside the gene matches: 11. This CDR3 is 16 amino acids long. CDR3 bases: TGTGCCAGCAGTGAAAATTTAGGGACAGGGAACGGCGAGCAGTACTTC. Protein sequence: CASSENLGTGNGEQYF.

The chain couples TRBV25-1 to TRBJ2-7; either TRBD1 or TRBD2 may supply D (5 bases each). Germline-derived CDR1 and CDR2 are MGHDK and SYGVNS. The CDR3 loop spans 15 amino acids. The V and J ends lost 2 bases and 2 bases respectively, with 13 bases between them. In nucleotides, the CDR3 is TGTGCCAGCAGTGAAGGCTCGGGACGGACCTACGAGCAGTACTTC. Amino acids: CASSEGSGRTYEQYF.

V is TRBV20-1 and J is TRBJ2-1, with TRBD1 identical over 9 bases. Germline CDR1 and CDR2: DFQATT and SNEGSKA (reference sequence). The V and J ends lost 1 base and 3 bases, in that order; junction bases with no gene match: 7. This CDR3 comprises 16 residues. The CDR3 is CSARGPGQGLYNEQFF. The CDR3 bases are TGCAGTGCTAGAGGGCCGGGACAGGGACTCTACAATGAGCAGTTCTTC.

This sequence joins TRBV29-1 and TRBJ1-2, with TRBD1 as a possible D gene (6 bases). The CDR3 has 14 residues. Germline assignment: CDR1 SQVTM and CDR2 ANQGSEA. V was pared by 1 base and J by 2 bases, with 11 bases between. Here the CDR3 reads CSVEGETGNYGYTF. CDR3 in DNA: TGCAGCGTTGAAGGGGAAACAGGGAACTATGGCTACACCTTC. Using reference TRBV29-1 and TRBJ1-2 for the parts outside the CDR3, the full variable domain is SAVISQKPSRDICQRGTSLTIQCQVDSQVTMMFWYRQQPGQSLTLIATANQGSEATYESGFVIDKFPISRPNLTFSTLTVSNMSPEDSSIYLCSVEGETGNYGYTFGSGTRLTVV.

The chain has TRBV6-2 or TRBV6-3 and TRBJ1-5; 8 bases agree with TRBD1. Germline-derived CDR1 and CDR2 are MNHEY and SVGEGT. CDR3 size: 13 residues. The J segment lost 9 bases and the V segment lost 4 bases, leaving 5 bases of the junction unmatched. The DNA of the CDR3 is TGTGCCAGCAGTTCGACAGGGGTTCTGCCCCAGCATTTT. It yields the protein CASSSTGVLPQHF.

The chain employs TRBV6-5 and TRBJ2-7; D remains unclear. The CDR3 runs 13 residues. The germline V gene encodes CDR1 MNHEY and CDR2 SVGAGI. The germline V and J ends were trimmed by 7 bases and 3 bases, with 13 bases remaining between them. Here the CDR3 DNA reads TGTGCCAGCACCCCCTTAGACGGCTACGAGCAGTACTTC. Its translation is CASTPLDGYEQYF.

The chain employs TRBV4-1 and TRBJ2-3; D is perhaps TRBD2 (7 bases). The CDR3 covers 14 residues. V lost 9 bases and J 6 bases, leaving 19 bases between the germline ends. CDR1 MGHRA and CDR2 YSYEKL come from the germline V gene. CDR3 DNA: TGCGCCAGGGGCTTGGGGGGGCCCTCCGATACGCAGTATTTT. Its translation: CARGLGGPSDTQYF.

J is TRBJ2-7 and V is TRBV7-9; 11 positions agree with TRBD1. With the DNA end fitting TRBJ2-5 better, the J assignment may be wrong. The CDR3 runs to 15 residues. CDR1 SEHNR and CDR2 FQNEAQ come from the germline V gene (reference sequence). The CDR3 here is CASRLGQGARETQYF. In DNA form, the CDR3 reads TGTGCCAGCAGGCTTGGACAGGGGGCGAGGGAGACCCAGTACTTC.

The gene calls are TRBV4-1 and TRBJ2-1, with D possibly being TRBD2 (6 bases). The CDR3 has 16 residues. Germline V lookup: CDR1 MGHRA, CDR2 YSYEKL. The V gene lost 0 bases and the J gene lost 3 bases, with 12 bases spanning the gap. Here the CDR3 reads CASSQEWGDSYNEQFF. CDR3 in DNA: TGCGCCAGCAGCCAAGAATGGGGGGATAGCTACAATGAGCAGTTCTTC.

The chain recombines TRBV5-1 with TRBJ2-1; TRBD1 matches at 7 bases. V lost 4 bases and J lost 8; bases outside the gene matches: 15. The CDR3 consists of 16 residues. Germline lookup yields CDR1 SGHRS and CDR2 YFSETQ. The CDR3 DNA reads as TGCGCCAGCAGCCGTAGACCGGGACAGTGGGTCGATGAGCAGTTCTTC. Amino acid sequence: CASSRRPGQWVDEQFF.

V is TRBV5-1 and J is TRBJ2-3; possibly TRBD1 for D (5 bases). Trimming stripped 0 bases from V and 9 bases from J, with 14 bases between. Germline V CDR1 and CDR2: SGHRS, YFSETQ. The CDR3 spans 14 residues. The DNA for the CDR3 is TGCGCCAGCAGCTTGGAGTTAGGGGCACCAACGCAGTATTTT. Protein sequence: CASSLELGAPTQYF.

V is TRBV6-6 and J is TRBJ2-1, with 13 bases matching TRBD2. CDR3 length equals 15 residues. Germline V gene lookup returns CDR1 MNHNY and CDR2 SVGAGI (reference sequence). V lost 4 bases, J lost 8 bases, and 5 bases stayed unmatched. The CDR3 nucleotides are TGTGCCAGCAGTTCACTAGCGGGAGGGCTCTATGAGCAGTTCTTC. Its translation: CASSSLAGGLYEQFF.

There are a few counts of this clonotype. This chain links TRBV21-1 with TRBJ2-4; the table gives TRBD2 as D, unverified against the DNA. TRBV21-1 is recorded as a pseudogene. The CDR3 consists of 16 residues. CDR3 in amino acids: CASSKRTSGTRRNQYF. The CDR3, as DNA: TGTGCCAGCAGCAAACGGACTAGCGGTACAAGAAGGAATCAGTACTTC.

J is TRBJ2-7 and V is TRBV10-2; TRBD1 agrees at 9 bases. After removal of 0 bases from V and 4 bases from J, the junction contained 4 bases not matched to a gene. This CDR3 contains 15 residues. From germline, CDR1 is WSHSY and CDR2 SAAADI. The CDR3 region is CASSESKGQGYEQYF. CDR3 nucleotide sequence: TGCGCCAGCAGTGAGTCGAAGGGACAGGGATACGAGCAGTACTTC.

V is TRBV5-6 and J is TRBJ2-1, with 11 bases fitting TRBD2. Losses at the gene ends were 2 bases for V and 2 bases for J; bases not matched to a gene: 9. The germline V gene encodes CDR1 SGHDT and CDR2 YYEEEE. This CDR3 has 18 residues. The CDR3 DNA sequence: TGTGCCAGCAGCTTTGGGCTAGCGGGGGGACCCCCCTACAATGAGCAGTTCTTC. It encodes CASSFGLAGGPPYNEQFF.